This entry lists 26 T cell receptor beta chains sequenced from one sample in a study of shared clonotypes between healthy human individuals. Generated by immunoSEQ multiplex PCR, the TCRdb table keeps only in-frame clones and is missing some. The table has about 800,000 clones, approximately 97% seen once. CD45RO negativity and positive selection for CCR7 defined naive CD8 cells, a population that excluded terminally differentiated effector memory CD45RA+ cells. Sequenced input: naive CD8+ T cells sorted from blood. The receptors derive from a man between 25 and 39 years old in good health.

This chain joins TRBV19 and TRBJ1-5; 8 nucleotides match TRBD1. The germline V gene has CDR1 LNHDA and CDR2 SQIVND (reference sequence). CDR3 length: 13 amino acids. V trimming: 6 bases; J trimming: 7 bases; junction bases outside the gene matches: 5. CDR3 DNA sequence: TGTGCCAGTAGGGGGACAGGATCACAGCCCCAGCATTTT. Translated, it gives CASRGTGSQPQHF. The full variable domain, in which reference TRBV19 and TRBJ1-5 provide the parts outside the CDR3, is DGGITQSPKYLFRKEGQNVTLSCEQNLNHDAMYWYRQDPGQGLRLIYYSQIVNDFQKGDIAEGYSVSREKKESFPLTVTSAQKNPTAFYLCASRGTGSQPQHFGDGTRLSIL.

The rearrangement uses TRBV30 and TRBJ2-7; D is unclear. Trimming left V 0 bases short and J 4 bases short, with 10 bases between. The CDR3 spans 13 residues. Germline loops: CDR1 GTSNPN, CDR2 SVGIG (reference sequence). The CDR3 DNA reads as TGTGCCTGGAGTGTATTAGGGCCGTACGAGCAGTACTTC. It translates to CAWSVLGPYEQYF.

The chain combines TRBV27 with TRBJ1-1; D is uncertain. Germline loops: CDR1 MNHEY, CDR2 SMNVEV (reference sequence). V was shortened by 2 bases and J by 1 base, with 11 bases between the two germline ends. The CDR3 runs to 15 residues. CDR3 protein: CASSLTYSGNTEAFF. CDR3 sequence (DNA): TGTGCCAGCAGTTTAACTTATTCAGGGAACACTGAAGCTTTCTTT.

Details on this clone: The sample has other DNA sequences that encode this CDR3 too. The CDR3 loop reads CASSYGQGGYEQYF. CDR3 DNA sequence: TGTGCCAGCAGTTATGGGCAGGGAGGCTACGAGCAGTACTTC. This chain joins TRBV6-5 and TRBJ2-7; a possible D gene is TRBD2 (6 bases). The V gene's germline CDR1 is MNHEY and CDR2 SVGAGI. Trimming shortened V by 3 bases and J by 3 bases, and 12 bases separated the two germline ends. This CDR3 has 14 amino acids.

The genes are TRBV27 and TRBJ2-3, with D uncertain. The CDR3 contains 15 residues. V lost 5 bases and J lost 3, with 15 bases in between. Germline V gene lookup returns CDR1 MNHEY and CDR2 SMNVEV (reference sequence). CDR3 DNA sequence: TGTGCCAGCAGTCGAATCAATACGCTTACAGATACGCAGTATTTT. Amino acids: CASSRINTLTDTQYF.

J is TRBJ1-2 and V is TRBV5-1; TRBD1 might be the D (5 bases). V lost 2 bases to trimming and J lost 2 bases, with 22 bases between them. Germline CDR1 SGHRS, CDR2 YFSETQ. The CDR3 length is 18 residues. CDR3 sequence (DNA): TGCGCCAGCAGCTTATGGGACGATCACCTCGGAACAAACTATGGCTACACCTTC. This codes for CASSLWDDHLGTNYGYTF.

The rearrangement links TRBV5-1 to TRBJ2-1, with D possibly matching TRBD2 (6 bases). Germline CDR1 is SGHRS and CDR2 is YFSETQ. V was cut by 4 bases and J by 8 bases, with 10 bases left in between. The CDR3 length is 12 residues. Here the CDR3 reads CASSQRLDEQFF. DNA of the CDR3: TGCGCCAGCAGCCAACGACTAGATGAGCAGTTCTTC.

CDR3 DNA: TGTGCCAGCAGCCACCCATTGTCCTCGAGAAAAAAACTGTTTTTT. This codes for CASSHPLSSRKKLFF. This chain links TRBV6-5 with TRBJ1-4; D is unresolved. The germline gives CDR1 MNHEY, CDR2 SVGAGI. V was cut by 6 bases and J by 9 bases, with 20 bases left in between. The CDR3 is 15 amino acids.

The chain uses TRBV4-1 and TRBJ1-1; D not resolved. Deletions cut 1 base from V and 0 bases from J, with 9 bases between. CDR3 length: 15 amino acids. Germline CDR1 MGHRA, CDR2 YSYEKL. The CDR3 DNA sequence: TGCGCCAGCAGCCAAGGGTCCCTTTTGAACACTGAAGCTTTCTTT. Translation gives CASSQGSLLNTEAFF.

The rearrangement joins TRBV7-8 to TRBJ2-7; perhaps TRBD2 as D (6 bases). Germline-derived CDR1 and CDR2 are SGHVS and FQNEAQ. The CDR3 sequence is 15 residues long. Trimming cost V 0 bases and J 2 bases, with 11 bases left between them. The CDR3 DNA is TGTGCCAGCAGCTTAGCGGAAGCGGGTACCTACGAGCAGTACTTC. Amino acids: CASSLAEAGTYEQYF.

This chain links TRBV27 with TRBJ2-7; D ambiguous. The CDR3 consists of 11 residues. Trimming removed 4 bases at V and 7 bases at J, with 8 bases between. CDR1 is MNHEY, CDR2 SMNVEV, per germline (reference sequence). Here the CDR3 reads CASSSRWEQYF. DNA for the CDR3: TGTGCCAGCAGTTCCCGGTGGGAGCAGTACTTC.

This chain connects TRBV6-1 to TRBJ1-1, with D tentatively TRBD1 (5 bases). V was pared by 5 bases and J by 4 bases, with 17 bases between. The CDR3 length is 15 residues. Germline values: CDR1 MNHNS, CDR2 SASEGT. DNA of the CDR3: TGTGCCAGCAGTAGCCGGGACCGATATCTCACTGAAGCTTTCTTT. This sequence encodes CASSSRDRYLTEAFF.

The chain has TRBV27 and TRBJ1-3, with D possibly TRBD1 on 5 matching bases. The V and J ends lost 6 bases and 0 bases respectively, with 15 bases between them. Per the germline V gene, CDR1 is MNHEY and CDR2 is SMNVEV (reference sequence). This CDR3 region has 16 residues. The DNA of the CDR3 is TGTGCCAGCAGCCGGCTAGGGACGGCCTCTGGAAACACCATATATTTT. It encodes CASSRLGTASGNTIYF.

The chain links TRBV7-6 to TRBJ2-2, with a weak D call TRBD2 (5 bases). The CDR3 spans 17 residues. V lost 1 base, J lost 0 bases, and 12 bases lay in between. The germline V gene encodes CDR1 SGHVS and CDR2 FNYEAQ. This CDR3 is CASSLEVRASNTGELFF. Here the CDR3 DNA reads TGTGCCAGCAGCTTAGAGGTGCGGGCCTCGAACACCGGGGAGCTGTTTTTT.

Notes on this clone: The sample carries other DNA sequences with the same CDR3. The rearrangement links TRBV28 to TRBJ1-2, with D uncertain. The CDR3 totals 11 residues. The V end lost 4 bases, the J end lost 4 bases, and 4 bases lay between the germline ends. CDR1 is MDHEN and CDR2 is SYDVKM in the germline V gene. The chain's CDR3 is CASSSFYGYTF. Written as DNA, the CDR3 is TGTGCCAGCAGTTCATTCTATGGCTACACCTTC.

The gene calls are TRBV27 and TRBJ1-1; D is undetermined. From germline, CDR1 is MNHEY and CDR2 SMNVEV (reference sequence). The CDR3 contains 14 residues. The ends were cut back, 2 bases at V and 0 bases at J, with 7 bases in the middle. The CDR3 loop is CASSLTDMNTEAFF. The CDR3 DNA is TGTGCCAGCAGTTTAACAGACATGAACACTGAAGCTTTCTTT.

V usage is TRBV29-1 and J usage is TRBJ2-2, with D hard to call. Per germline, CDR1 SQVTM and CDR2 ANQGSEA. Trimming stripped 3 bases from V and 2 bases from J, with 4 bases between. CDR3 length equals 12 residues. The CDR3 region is CSVDINTGELFF. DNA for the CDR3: TGCAGCGTTGACATTAACACCGGGGAGCTGTTTTTT.

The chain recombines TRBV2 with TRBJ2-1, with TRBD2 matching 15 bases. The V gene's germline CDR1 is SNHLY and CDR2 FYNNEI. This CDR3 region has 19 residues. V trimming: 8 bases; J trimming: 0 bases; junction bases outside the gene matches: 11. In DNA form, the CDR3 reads TGTGCCAGCCTAGAAGGTGGACTAGCGGGAGGGCCCTCCTACAATGAGCAGTTCTTC. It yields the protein CASLEGGLAGGPSYNEQFF.

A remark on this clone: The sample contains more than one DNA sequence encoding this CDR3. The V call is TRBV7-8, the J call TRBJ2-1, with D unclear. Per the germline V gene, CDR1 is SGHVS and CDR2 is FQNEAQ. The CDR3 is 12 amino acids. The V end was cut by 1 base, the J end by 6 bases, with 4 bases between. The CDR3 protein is CASSLGFNEQFF. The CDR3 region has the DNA TGTGCCAGCAGCTTAGGTTTCAATGAGCAGTTCTTC.

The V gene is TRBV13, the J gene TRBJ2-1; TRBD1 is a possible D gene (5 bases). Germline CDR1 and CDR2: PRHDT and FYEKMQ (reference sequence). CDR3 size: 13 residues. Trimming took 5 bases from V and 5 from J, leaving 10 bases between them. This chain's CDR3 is CASSGAANNEQFF. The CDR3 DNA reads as TGTGCCAGCAGCGGGGCGGCAAACAATGAGCAGTTCTTC.

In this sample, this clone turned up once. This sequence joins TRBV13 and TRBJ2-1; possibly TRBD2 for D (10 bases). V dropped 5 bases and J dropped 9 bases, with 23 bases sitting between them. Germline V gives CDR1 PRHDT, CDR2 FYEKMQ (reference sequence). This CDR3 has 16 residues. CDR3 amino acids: CASSPGQGASGSEQFF. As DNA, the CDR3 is TGTGCCAGCAGCCCGGGACAGGGAGCTAGCGGGAGTGAGCAGTTCTTC.

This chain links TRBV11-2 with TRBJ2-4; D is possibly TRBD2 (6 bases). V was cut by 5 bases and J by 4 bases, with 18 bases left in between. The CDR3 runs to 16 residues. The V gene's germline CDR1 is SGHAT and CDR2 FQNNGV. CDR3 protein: CASSLFWRERKNIQYF. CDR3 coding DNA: TGTGCCAGCAGCCTATTCTGGCGGGAACGAAAAAACATTCAGTACTTC.

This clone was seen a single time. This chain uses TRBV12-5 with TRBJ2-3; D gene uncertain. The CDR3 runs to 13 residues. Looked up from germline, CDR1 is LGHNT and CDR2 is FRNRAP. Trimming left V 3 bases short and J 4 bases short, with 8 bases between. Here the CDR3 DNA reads TGTGCTAGTGGTTTCACCAGTGCAGATACGCAGTATTTT. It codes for CASGFTSADTQYF.

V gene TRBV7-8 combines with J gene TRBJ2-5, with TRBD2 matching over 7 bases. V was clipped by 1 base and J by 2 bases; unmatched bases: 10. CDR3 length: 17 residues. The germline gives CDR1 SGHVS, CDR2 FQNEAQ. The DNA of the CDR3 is TGTGCCAGCAGCTTAGTGGTAGCTAGCGGATATCAAGAGACCCAGTACTTC. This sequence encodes CASSLVVASGYQETQYF. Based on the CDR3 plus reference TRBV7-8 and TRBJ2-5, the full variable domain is GAGVSQSPRYKVAKRGQDVALRCDPISGHVSLFWYQQALGQGPEFLTYFQNEAQLDKSGLPSDRFFAERPEGSVSTLKIQRTQQEDSAVYLCASSLVVASGYQETQYFGPGTRLLVL.

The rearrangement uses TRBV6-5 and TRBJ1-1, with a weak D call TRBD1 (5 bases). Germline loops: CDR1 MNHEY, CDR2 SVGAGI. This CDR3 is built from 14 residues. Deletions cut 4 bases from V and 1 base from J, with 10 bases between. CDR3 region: CASSSAGPNTEAFF. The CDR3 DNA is TGTGCCAGCAGTTCAGCAGGGCCGAACACTGAAGCTTTCTTT.

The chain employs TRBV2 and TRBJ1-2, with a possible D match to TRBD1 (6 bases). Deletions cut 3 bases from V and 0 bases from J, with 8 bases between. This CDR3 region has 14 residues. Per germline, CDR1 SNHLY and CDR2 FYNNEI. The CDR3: CASSEGATNYGYTF. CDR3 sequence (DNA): TGTGCCAGCAGTGAGGGGGCTACTAACTATGGCTACACCTTC.